This TCR beta chain was captured in a study of cytomegalovirus exposure and HLA in healthy donors. Study as a whole: The same platform was used for the 120 or so validation repertoires as for the roughly 700 first-cohort repertoires, as reported in a later analysis.

Sequencing was performed with immunoSEQ multiplex PCR; in TCRdb, only in-frame clones are kept and a portion is missing. The repertoire has 300,000 to 400,000 clones, roughly 90% of them found once; the top ten carry over 0.75%. In the case of this clone: Its antigen is as yet unknown.

Germline V lookup: CDR1 SQVTM, CDR2 ANQGSEA. Trimming pared 6 bases from V and 0 bases from J, leaving 15 bases between. The CDR3 runs 15 residues. Findings of the study overall: Cytomegalovirus-associated TCR beta chains were listed, numbering more than 150. Most TCR sequences were uncommon, yet certain public TCRs appeared in many donors. Specificity for CMV antigens was confirmed in vitro for three of the CMV-associated chains.

The V call is TRBV29-1, the J call TRBJ1-3; D might be TRBD1 (5 bases). The material sequenced was PBMCs. The receptor comes from a woman aged 18-30 years in good health and CMV-seronegative. As DNA, the CDR3 is TGCAGCGTCGAACTTACAGGCCGCTCTGGAAACACCATATATTTT. Translating it yields CSVELTGRSGNTIYF.